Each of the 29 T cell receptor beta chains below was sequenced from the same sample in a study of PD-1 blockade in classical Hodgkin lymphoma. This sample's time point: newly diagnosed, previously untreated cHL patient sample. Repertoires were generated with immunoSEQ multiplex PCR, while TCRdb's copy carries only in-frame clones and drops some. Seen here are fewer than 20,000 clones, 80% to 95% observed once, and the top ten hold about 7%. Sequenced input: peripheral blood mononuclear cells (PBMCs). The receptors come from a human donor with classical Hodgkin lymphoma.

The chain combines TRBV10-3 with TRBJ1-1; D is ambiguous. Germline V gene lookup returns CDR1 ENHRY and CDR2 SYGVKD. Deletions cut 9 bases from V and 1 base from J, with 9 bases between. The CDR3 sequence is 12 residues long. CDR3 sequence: CAIKRPNTEAFF. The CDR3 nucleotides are TGTGCCATTAAACGGCCGAACACTGAAGCTTTCTTT.

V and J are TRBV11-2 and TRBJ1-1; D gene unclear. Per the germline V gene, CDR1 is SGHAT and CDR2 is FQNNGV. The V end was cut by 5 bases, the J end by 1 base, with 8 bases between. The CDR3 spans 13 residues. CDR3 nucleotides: TGTGCCAGCAGCCTCGATTGGAACACTGAAGCTTTCTTT. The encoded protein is CASSLDWNTEAFF. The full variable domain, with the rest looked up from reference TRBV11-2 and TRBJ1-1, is EAGVAQSPRYKIIEKRQSVAFWCNPISGHATLYWYQQILGQGPKLLIQFQNNGVVDDSQLPKDRFSAERLKGVDSTLKIQPAKLEDSAVYLCASSLDWNTEAFFGQGTRLTVV.

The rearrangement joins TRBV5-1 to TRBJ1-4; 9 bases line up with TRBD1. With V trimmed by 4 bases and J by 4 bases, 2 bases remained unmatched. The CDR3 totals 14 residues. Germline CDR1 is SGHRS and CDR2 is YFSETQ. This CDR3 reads CASSPGQGNEKLFF. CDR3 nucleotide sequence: TGCGCCAGCAGCCCGGGACAGGGTAATGAAAAACTGTTTTTT.

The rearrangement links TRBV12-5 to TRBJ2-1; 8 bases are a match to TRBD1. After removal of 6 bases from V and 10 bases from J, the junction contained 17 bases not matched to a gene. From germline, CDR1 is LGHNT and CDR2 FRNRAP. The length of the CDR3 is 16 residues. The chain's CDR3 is CASGFQGRGPYQEQFF. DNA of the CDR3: TGTGCTAGTGGCTTTCAGGGCAGGGGGCCCTACCAAGAGCAGTTCTTC.

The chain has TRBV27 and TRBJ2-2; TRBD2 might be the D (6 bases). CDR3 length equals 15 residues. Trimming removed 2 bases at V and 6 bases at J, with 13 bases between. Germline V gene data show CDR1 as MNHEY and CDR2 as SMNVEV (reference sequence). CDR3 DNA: TGTGCCAGCAGTTTACGTCTAGCGCGTGCCGGGGAGCTGTTTTTT. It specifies CASSLRLARAGELFF.

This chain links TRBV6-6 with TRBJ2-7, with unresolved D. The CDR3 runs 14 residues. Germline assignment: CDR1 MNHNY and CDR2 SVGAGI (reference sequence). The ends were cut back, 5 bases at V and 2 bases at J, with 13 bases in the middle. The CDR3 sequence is CASSPDLTAYEQYF. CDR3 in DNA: TGTGCCAGCAGTCCGGACCTGACCGCCTACGAGCAGTACTTC.

CDR3 coding DNA: TGTGCCAGCAGTATAGGTGGAGGATGGGAAAAACTGTTTTTT. It encodes CASSIGGGWEKLFF. The chain couples TRBV6-1 to TRBJ1-4; D is unresolved. V was clipped by 5 bases and J by 8 bases, with 15 bases between them. The CDR3 covers 14 residues. Germline V gene data show CDR1 as MNHNS and CDR2 as SASEGT.

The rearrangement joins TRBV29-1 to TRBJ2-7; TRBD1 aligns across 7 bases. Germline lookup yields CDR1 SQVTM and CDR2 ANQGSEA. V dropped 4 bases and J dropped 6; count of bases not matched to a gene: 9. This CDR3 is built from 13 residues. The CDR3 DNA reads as TGCAGCGTTGCCCATCGACAGGGCCCCGAGCAGTACTTC. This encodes CSVAHRQGPEQYF.

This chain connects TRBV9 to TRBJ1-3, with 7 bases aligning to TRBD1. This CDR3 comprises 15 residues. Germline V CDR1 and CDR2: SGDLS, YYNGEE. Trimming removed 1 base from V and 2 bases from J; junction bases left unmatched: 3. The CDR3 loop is CASSVSQGAGNTIYF. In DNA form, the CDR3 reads TGTGCCAGCAGCGTAAGTCAGGGGGCTGGAAACACCATATATTTT.

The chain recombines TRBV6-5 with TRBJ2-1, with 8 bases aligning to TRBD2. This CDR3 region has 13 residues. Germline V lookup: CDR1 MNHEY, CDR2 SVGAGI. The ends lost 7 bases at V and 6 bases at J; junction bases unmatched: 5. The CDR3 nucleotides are TGTGCCAGCACAGAAGCGGGAGCCAATGAGCAGTTCTTC. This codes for CASTEAGANEQFF.

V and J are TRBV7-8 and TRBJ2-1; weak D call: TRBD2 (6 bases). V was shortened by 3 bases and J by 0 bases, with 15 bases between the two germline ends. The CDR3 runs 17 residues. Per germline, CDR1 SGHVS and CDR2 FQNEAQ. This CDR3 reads CASSLRTGTGSYNEQFF. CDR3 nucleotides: TGTGCCAGCAGCTTGAGAACCGGGACTGGCTCCTACAATGAGCAGTTCTTC. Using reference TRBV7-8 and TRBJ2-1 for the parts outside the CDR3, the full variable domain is GAGVSQSPRYKVAKRGQDVALRCDPISGHVSLFWYQQALGQGPEFLTYFQNEAQLDKSGLPSDRFFAERPEGSVSTLKIQRTQQEDSAVYLCASSLRTGTGSYNEQFFGPGTRLTVL.

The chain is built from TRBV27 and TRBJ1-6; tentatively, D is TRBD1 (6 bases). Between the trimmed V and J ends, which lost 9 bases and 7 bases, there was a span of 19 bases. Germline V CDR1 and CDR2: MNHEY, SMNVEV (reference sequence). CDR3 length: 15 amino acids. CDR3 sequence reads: CASMIAGVGNSPLHF. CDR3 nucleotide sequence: TGTGCCAGTATGATAGCAGGGGTTGGGAATTCACCCCTCCACTTT.

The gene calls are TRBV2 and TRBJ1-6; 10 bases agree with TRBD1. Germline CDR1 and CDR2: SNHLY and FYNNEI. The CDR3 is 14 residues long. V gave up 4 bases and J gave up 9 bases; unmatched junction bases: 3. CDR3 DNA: TGTGCCAGCAGTGGGACAGGGGGAATTTCACCCCTCCACTTT. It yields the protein CASSGTGGISPLHF.

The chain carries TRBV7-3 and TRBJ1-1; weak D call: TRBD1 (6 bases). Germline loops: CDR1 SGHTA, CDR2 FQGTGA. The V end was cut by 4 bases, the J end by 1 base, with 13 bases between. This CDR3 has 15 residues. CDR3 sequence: CASSSSRQANTEAFF. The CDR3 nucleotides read TGTGCCAGCAGCTCCTCCCGACAGGCGAACACTGAAGCTTTCTTT.

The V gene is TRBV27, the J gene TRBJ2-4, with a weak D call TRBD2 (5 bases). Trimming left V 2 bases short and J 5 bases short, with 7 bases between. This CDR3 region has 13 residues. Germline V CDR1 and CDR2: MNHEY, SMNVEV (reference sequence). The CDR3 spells CASSLGGQNIQYF. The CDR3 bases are TGTGCCAGCAGTTTAGGAGGCCAAAACATTCAGTACTTC.

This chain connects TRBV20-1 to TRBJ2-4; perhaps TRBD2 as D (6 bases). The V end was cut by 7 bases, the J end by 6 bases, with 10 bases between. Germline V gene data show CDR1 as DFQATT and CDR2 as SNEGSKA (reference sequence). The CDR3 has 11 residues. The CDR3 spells CSVGGLNIQYF. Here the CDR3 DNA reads TGCAGTGTGGGGGGATTAAACATTCAGTACTTC.

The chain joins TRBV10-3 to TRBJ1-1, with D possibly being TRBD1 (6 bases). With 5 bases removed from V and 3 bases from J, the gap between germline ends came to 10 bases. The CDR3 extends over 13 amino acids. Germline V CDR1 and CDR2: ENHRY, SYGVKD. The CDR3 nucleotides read TGTGCCATCAGTCGGGACACCGACACTGAAGCTTTCTTT. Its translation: CAISRDTDTEAFF.

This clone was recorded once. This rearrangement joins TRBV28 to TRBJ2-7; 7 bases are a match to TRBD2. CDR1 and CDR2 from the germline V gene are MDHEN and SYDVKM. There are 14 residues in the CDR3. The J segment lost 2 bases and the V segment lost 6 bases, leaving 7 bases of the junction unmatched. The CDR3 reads CASRTSVTTYEQYF. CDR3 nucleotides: TGTGCCAGCAGAACTAGCGTCACGACCTACGAGCAGTACTTC.

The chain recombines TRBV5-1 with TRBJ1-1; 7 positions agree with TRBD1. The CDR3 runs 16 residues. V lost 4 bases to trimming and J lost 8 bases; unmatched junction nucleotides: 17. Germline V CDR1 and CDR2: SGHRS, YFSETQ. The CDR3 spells CASSPNLGQNLEEAFF. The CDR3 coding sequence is TGCGCCAGCAGCCCTAATCTGGGACAGAACCTGGAGGAAGCTTTCTTT.

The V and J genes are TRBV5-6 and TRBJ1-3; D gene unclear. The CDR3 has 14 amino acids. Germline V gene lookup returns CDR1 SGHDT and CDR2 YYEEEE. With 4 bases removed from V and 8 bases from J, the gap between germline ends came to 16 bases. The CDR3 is CASSNGRGWDTIYF. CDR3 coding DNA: TGTGCCAGCAGCAACGGACGGGGATGGGACACCATATATTTT.

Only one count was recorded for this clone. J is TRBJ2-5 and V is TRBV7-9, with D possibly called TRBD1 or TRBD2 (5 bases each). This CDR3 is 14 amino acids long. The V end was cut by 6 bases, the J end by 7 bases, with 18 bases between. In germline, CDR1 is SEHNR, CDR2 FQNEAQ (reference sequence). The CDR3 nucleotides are TGTGCCAGCAGTTGGGACCCGGAGGTCGGGACCCAGTACTTC. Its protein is CASSWDPEVGTQYF.

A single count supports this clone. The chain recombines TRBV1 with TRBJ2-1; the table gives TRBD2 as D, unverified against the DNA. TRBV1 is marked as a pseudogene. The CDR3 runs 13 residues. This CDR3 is CTSKGSGSGEQFF. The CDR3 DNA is TGCACCAGCAAGGGTAGCGGGAGTGGTGAGCAGTTCTTC.

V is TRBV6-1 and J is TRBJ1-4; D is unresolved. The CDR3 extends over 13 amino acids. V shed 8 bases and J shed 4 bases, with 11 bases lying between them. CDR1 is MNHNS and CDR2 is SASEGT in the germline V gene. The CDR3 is CASHRDYNEKLFF. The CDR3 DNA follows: TGTGCCAGCCACAGAGACTATAATGAAAAACTGTTTTTT.

In DNA, the CDR3 is TGTGCCAGCTCACCGAGCCAGGAAGGCAATCAGCCCCAGCATTTT. Protein product: CASSPSQEGNQPQHF. The rearrangement joins TRBV18 to TRBJ1-5, with no clear D. Trimming pared 3 bases from V and 2 bases from J, leaving 11 bases between. The CDR3 runs 15 residues. Germline lookup yields CDR1 KGHSH and CDR2 LQKENI.

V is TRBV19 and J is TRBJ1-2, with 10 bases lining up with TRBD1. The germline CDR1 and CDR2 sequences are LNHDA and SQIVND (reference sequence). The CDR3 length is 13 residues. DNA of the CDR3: TGTGCTGTGAGACAGGGGGCTGGGTATGGCTACACCTTC. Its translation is CAVRQGAGYGYTF.

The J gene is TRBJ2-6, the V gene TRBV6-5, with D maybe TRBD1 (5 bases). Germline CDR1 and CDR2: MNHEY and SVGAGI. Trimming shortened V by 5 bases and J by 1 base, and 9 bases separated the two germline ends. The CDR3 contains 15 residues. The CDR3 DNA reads TGTGCCAGCAGTATACAGGAATCTGGGGCCAACGTCCTGACTTTC. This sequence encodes CASSIQESGANVLTF.

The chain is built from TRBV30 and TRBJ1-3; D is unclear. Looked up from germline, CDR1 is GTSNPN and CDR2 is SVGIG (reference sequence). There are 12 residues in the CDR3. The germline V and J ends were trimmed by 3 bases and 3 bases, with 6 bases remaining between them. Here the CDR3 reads CAWSTDGNTIYF. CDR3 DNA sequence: TGTGCCTGGAGCACAGATGGAAACACCATATATTTT.

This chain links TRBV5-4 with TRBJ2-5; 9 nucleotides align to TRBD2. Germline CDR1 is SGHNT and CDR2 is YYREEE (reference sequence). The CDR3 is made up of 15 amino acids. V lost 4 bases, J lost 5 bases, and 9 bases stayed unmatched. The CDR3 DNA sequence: TGTGCCAGCAGCCTCGGGCTAGCGGGGATGGAGACCCAGTACTTC. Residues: CASSLGLAGMETQYF.

Written as DNA, the CDR3 is TGTGCCAGCAAGCCCCCCATCTATGGCTACACCTTC. Translated, it gives CASKPPIYGYTF. The chain combines TRBV28 with TRBJ1-2; D not resolved. The CDR3 has 12 amino acids. Germline CDR1 reads MDHEN; CDR2 reads SYDVKM. V lost 7 bases and J lost 4, with 10 bases in between.